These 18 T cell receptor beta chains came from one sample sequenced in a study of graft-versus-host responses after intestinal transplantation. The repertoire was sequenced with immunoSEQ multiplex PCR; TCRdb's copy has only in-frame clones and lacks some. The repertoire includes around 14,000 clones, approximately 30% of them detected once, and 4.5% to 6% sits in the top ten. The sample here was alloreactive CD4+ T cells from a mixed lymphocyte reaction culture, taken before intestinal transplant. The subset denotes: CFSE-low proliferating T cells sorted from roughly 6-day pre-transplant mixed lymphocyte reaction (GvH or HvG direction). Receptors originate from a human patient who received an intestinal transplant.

The CDR3 protein is CASSFRGEETQYF. The CDR3 nucleotides read TGTGCCAGCAGCTTTAGAGGGGAAGAGACCCAGTACTTC. This sequence joins TRBV5-5 and TRBJ2-5; either TRBD1 or TRBD2 may supply D (5 bases each). V lost 2 bases and J 3 bases, leaving 8 bases between the germline ends. Germline values: CDR1 SGHKS, CDR2 YYEKEE (reference sequence). The CDR3 is 13 residues long.

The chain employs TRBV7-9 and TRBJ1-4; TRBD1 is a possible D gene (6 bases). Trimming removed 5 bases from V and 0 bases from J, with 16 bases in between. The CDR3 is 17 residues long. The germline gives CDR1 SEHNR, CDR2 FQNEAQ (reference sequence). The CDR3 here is CASSPPEGGTTNEKLFF. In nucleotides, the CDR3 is TGTGCCAGCAGCCCCCCCGAGGGGGGGACAACTAATGAAAAACTGTTTTTT.

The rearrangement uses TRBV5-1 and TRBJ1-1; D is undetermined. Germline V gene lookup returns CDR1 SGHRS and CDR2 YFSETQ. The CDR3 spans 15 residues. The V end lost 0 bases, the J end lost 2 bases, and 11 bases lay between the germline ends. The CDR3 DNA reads TGCGCCAGCAGCTTGGGGGCAATGGCAAACACTGAAGCTTTCTTT. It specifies CASSLGAMANTEAFF.

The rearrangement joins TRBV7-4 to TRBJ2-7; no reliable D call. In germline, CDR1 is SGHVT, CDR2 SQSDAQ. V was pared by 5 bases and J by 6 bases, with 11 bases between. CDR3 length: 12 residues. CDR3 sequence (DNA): TGTGCCAGCAGCATGACGAGGAGCGAGCAGTACTTC. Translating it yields CASSMTRSEQYF.

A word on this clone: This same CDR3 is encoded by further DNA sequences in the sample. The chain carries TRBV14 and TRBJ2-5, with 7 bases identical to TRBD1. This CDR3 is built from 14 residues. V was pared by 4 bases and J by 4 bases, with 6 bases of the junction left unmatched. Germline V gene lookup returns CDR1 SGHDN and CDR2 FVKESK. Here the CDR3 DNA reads TGTGCCAGCAGCCCCACAGGGGTACGAGAGACCCAGTACTTC. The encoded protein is CASSPTGVRETQYF.

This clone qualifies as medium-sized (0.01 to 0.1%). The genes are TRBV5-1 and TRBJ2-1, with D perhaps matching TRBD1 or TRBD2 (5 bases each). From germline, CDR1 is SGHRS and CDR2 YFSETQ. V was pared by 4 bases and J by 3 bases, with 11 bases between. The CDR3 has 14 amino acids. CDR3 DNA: TGCGCCAGCAGCCTGGGACCAAACTACAATGAGCAGTTCTTC. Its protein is CASSLGPNYNEQFF. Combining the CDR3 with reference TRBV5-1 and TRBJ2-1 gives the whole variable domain KAGVTQTPRYLIKTRGQQVTLSCSPISGHRSVSWYQQTPGQGLQFLFEYFSETQRNKGNFPGRFSGRQFSNSRSEMNVSTLELGDSALYLCASSLGPNYNEQFFGPGTRLTVL.

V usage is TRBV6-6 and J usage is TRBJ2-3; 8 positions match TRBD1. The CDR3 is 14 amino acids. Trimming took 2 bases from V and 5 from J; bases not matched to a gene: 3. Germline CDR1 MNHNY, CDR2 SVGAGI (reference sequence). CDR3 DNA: TGTGCCAGCAGTTACAGGACAGGGTTAGATACGCAGTATTTT. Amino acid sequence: CASSYRTGLDTQYF.

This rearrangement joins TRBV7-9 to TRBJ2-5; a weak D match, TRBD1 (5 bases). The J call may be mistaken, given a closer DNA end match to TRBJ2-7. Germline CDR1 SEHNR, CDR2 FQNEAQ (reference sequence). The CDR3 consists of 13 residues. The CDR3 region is CASSLARDYEQYF. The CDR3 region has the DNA TGTGCCAGCAGCTTAGCCAGGGATTACGAGCAGTACTTC.

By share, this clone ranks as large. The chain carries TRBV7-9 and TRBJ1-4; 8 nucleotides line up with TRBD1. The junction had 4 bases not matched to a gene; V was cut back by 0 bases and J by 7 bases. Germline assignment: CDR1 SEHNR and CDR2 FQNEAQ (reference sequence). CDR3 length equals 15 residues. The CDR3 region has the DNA TGTGCCAGCAGCTTAGCGACAGGGGACGCTGAAAAACTGTTTTTT. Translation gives CASSLATGDAEKLFF. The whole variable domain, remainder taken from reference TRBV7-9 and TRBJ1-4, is DTGVSQNPRHKITKRGQNVTFRCDPISEHNRLYWYRQTLGQGPEFLTYFQNEAQLEKSRLLSDRFSAERPKGSFSTLEIQRTEQGDSAMYLCASSLATGDAEKLFFGSGTQLSVL.

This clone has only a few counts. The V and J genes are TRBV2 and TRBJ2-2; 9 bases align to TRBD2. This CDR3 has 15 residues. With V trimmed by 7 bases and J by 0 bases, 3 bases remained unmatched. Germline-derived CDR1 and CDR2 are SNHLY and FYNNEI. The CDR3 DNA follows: TGTGCCAGCACCACTAGCGGGTCGAACACCGGGGAGCTGTTTTTT. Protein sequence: CASTTSGSNTGELFF.

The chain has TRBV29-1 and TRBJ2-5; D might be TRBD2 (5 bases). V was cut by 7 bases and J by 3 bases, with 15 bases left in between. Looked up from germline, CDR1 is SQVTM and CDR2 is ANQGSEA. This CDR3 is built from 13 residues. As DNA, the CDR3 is TGCAGCGCCCTACGGGGAGCGGAAGAGACCCAGTACTTC. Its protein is CSALRGAEETQYF.

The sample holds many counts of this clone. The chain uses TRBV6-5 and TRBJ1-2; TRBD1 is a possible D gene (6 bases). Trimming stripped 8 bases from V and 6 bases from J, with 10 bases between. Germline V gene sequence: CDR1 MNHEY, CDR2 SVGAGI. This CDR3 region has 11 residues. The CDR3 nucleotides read TGTGCCAGCGGGGGGGGGCATGGCTACACCTTC. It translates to CASGGGHGYTF.

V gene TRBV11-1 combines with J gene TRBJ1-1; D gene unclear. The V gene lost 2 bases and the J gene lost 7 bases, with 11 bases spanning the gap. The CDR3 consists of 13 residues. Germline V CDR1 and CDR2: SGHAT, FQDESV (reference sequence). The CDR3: CASSLSGIGEAFF. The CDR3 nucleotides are TGTGCCAGCAGCTTATCAGGAATAGGTGAAGCTTTCTTT. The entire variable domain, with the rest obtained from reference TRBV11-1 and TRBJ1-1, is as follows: EAEVAQSPRYKITEKSQAVAFWCDPISGHATLYWYRQILGQGPELLVQFQDESVVDDSQLPKDRFSAERLKGVDSTLKIQPAELGDSAMYLCASSLSGIGEAFFGQGTRLTVV.

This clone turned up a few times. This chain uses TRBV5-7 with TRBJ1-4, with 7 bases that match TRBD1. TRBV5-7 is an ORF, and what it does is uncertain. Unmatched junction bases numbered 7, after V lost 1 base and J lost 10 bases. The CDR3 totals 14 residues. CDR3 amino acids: CASSLRGGAGKLFF. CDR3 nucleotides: TGTGCCAGCAGCTTGAGAGGGGGCGCAGGAAAACTGTTTTTT.

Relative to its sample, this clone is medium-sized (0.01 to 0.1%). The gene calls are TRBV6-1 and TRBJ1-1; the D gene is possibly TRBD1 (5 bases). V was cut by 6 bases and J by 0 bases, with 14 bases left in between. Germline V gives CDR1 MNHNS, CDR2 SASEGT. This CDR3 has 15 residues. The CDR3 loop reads CASRAGRQMNTEAFF. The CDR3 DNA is TGTGCCAGCAGAGCGGGGCGGCAGATGAACACTGAAGCTTTCTTT.

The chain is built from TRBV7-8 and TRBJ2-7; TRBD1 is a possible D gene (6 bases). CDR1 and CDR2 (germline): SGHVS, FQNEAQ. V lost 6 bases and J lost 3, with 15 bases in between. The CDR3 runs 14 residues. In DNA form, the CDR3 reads TGTGCCAGCAGACAAGTTGGGGGCGTCTACGAGCAGTACTTC. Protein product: CASRQVGGVYEQYF.

CDR3 protein: CAISPGTGGWNYGYTF. The CDR3 region has the DNA TGTGCCATCAGTCCCGGGACAGGGGGCTGGAACTATGGCTACACCTTC. The chain carries TRBV10-3 and TRBJ1-2, with TRBD1 matching 12 bases. CDR1 is ENHRY, CDR2 SYGVKD, per germline. Trimming at V came to 5 bases and at J to 2 bases, leaving 6 bases not matched to a gene. The CDR3 covers 16 residues.

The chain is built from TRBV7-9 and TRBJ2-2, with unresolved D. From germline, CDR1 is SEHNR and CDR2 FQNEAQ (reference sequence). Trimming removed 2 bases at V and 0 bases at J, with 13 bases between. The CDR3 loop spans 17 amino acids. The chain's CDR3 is CASSLTRTSANTGELFF. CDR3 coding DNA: TGTGCCAGCAGCTTAACAAGGACCTCTGCGAACACCGGGGAGCTGTTTTTT.